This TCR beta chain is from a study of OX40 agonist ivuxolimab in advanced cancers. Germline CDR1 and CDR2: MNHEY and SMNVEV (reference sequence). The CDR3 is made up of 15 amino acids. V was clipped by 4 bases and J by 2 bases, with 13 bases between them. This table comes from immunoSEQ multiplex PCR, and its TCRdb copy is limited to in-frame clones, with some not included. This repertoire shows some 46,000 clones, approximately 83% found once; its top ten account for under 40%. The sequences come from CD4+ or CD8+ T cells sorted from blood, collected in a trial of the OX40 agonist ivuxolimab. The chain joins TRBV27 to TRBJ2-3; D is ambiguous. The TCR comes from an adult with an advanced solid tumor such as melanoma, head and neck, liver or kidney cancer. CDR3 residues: CASSYLFRPTDTQYF. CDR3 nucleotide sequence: TGTGCCAGCAGTTACCTCTTTCGACCCACAGATACGCAGTATTTT.